This T cell receptor (beta chain) was recorded in a study of blood T cell repertoires in COVID-19. Overall study context: COVID-19 samples, acute and convalescent, were from the United States, Italy and Spain.

In the authors' workflow: Amplified reference gene primers provided the basis for estimating nucleated cell counts. The data were produced by immunoSEQ multiplex PCR, yet TCRdb's version contains in-frame clones alone and is incomplete. V, J and clone size derive from that table, while D and trimming were established from the DNA sequence. The data hold about 360,000 clones, with about 88% observed a single time. Germline V gives CDR1 LGHDT, CDR2 YNNKEL (reference sequence). Trimming took 5 bases from V and 2 from J, leaving 7 bases between them. The CDR3 has 12 residues. The rearrangement uses TRBV3-1 (or the pseudogene TRBV3-2) and TRBJ2-7; tentatively, D is TRBD2 (6 bases). The specimen was peripheral blood. The TCR originated in a human donor in a cohort sampled during active COVID-19. In DNA form, the CDR3 reads TGTGCCAGCAGCAGACTAGCCTACGAGCAGTACTTC. Encoded protein: CASSRLAYEQYF.